This TCR beta chain came from a study of control samples from healthy donors and cancer patients. Here immunoSEQ multiplex PCR was the method, and the copy in TCRdb shows in-frame clones only, minus some. The repertoire includes approximately 170,000 clones, more than 85% of them detected once, and 0.68% sits in the top ten. This CDR3 comprises 13 residues. The V segment lost 3 bases and the J segment 9 bases; nucleotides outside the gene matches: 4. CDR1 and CDR2 (germline): LNHDA, SQIVND (reference sequence). This TCR was sampled from a woman in her twenties or thirties in good health. Sequencing input: blood. The chain uses TRBV19 and TRBJ2-1; the match to TRBD2 covers 8 bases. The DNA for the CDR3 is TGTGCCAGTAGTATGATGGCGGGAGGTGAGCAGTTCTTC. It codes for CASSMMAGGEQFF.